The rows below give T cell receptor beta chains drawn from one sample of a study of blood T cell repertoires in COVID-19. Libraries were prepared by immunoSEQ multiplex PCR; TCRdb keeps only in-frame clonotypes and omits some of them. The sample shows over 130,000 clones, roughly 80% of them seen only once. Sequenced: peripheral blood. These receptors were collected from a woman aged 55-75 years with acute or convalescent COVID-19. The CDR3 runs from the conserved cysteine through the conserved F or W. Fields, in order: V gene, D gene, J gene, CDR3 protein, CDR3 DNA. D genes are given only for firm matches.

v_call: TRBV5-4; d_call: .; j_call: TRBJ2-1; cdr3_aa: CASSLLPDSSYNEQFF; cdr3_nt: TGTGCCAGCAGCTTGCTTCCTGACAGCTCCTACAATGAGCAGTTCTTC
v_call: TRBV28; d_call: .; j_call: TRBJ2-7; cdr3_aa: CASSLSTSPEQYF; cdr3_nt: TGTGCCAGCAGTTTATCGACTAGTCCCGAGCAGTACTTC
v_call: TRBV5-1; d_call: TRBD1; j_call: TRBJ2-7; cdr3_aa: CASSFGTGDPSSYEQYF; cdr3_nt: TGCGCCAGCAGCTTCGGGACAGGGGATCCGAGCTCCTACGAGCAGTACTTC
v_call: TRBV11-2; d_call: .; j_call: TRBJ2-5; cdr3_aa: CASSPAALQETQYF; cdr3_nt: TGTGCCAGCAGCCCCGCGGCACTCCAAGAGACCCAGTACTTC
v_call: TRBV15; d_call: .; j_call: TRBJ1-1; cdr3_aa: CATSRQGVNTEAFF; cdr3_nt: TGTGCCACCAGCAGACAGGGTGTGAACACTGAAGCTTTCTTT
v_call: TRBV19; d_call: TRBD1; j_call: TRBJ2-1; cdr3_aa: CASTIDGDRGSNEQFF; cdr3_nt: TGTGCCAGTACAATTGATGGGGACAGGGGGAGCAATGAGCAGTTCTTC
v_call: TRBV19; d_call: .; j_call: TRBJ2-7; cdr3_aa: CASSLTSRGEQYF; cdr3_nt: TGTGCCAGTAGTCTAACTAGCCGTGGTGAGCAGTACTTC
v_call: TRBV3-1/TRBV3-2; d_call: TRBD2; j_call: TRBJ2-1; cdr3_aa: CASSQVIRTSGRNEQFF; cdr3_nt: TGTGCCAGCAGCCAAGTAATAAGGACTAGCGGGAGGAATGAGCAGTTCTTC
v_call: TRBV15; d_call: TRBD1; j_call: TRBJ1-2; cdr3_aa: CATSRVPGQGYYGYTF; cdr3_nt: TGTGCCACCAGCAGAGTCCCGGGACAGGGTTACTATGGCTACACCTTC
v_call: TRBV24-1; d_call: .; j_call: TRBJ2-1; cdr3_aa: CATSDIGGSSYNEQFF; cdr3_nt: TGTGCCACCAGTGATATCGGGGGAAGCTCCTACAATGAGCAGTTCTTC
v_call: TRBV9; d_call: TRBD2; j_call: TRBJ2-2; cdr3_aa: CASSVAPGGGSGELFF; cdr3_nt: TGTGCCAGCAGCGTAGCGCCGGGAGGGGGATCCGGGGAGCTGTTTTTT